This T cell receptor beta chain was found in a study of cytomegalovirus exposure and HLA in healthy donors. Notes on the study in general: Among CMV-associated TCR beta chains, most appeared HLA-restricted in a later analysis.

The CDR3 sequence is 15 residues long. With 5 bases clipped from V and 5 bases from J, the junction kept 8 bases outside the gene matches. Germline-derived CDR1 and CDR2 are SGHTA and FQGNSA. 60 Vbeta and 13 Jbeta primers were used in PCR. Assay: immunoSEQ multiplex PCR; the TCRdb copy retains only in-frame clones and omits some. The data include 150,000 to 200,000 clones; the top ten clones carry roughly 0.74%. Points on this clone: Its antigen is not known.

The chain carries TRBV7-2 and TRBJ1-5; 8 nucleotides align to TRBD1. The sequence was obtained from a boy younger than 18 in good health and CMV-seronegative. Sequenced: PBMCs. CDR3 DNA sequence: TGTGCCAGCAGCGCTCGACAGGGGATGGATCAGCCCCAGCATTTT. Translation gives CASSARQGMDQPQHF.